This T cell receptor beta chain is drawn from a study of cytomegalovirus exposure and HLA in healthy donors. The overall study: Per a later analysis, the roughly 700 first-cohort and approximately 120 validation repertoires shared one platform. Notes on the study in general: Many donors carried some public TCRs, although rarity characterized most TCR sequences. The study listed approximately 160 cytomegalovirus-associated TCR beta chains.

A note on this clone: The antigen remains unidentified.

Germline CDR1 reads MDHEN; CDR2 reads SYDVKM. CDR3 length: 18 residues. V was clipped by 1 base and J by 1 base, with 19 bases between them. Repertoires were generated with immunoSEQ multiplex PCR, while TCRdb's copy carries only in-frame clones and drops some. The sample lists about 67,000 clones; around 94% were seen once. The V and J genes are TRBV28 and TRBJ1-2; maybe TRBD1 (5 bases). The sample consisted of PBMCs. The clonotype originates from a young woman in good health and CMV-seronegative. CDR3 loop: CASSLFGFGGGFNYGYTF. CDR3 sequence (DNA): TGTGCCAGCAGTTTATTTGGTTTCGGGGGAGGTTTTAACTATGGCTACACCTTC.